The 24 T cell receptor beta chains presented below share a single source sample, sequenced in a study of T cell responses to AZD1222 COVID-19 vaccine. Sequenced by immunoSEQ multiplex PCR; TCRdb stores in-frame clones only, minus some. The table shows some 90,000 clones, with 65% to 90% occurring only once. Sample: peripheral blood, taken on day 0 of AZD1222 vaccination. These receptors came from an adult in good health.

The chain carries TRBV5-5 and TRBJ2-5; 8 bases match TRBD2. The CDR3 covers 15 residues. Germline CDR1 and CDR2: SGHKS and YYEKEE (reference sequence). The ends lost 4 bases at V and 4 bases at J; junction bases unmatched: 9. The CDR3 loop reads CASSVSGSWVETQYF. The CDR3 DNA sequence: TGTGCCAGCAGCGTCAGCGGGAGTTGGGTAGAGACCCAGTACTTC.

CDR3 residues: CATKGTSGRDNEQFF. The CDR3 DNA sequence: TGTGCCACTAAGGGGACTAGCGGGAGGGACAATGAGCAGTTCTTC. The V gene is TRBV10-3, the J gene TRBJ2-1, with TRBD2 matching 16 bases. Germline CDR1 ENHRY, CDR2 SYGVKD. The ends lost 10 bases at V and 5 bases at J; junction bases unmatched: 5. This CDR3 is built from 15 residues.

The rearrangement uses TRBV3-1 (or the pseudogene TRBV3-2) and TRBJ2-3, with 12 bases matching TRBD2. With V trimmed by 0 bases and J by 5 bases, 6 bases remained unmatched. CDR1 is LGHDT, CDR2 YNNKEL, per germline (reference sequence). This CDR3 contains 17 residues. The CDR3 DNA reads as TGTGCCAGCAGCCAAGATTACCCGACTAGCGGGGGAGATACGCAGTATTTT. It translates to CASSQDYPTSGGDTQYF.

This chain connects TRBV7-7 to TRBJ2-5; D assignment may be TRBD1 or TRBD2 (5 bases each). V gave up 6 bases and J gave up 5 bases, with 13 bases separating them. Germline CDR1 is SSHAT and CDR2 is FNYEAQ (reference sequence). This CDR3 comprises 13 residues. CDR3: CASRQHEGETQYF. CDR3 sequence (DNA): TGTGCCAGCAGACAACATGAGGGGGAGACCCAGTACTTC.

The V gene is TRBV19, the J gene TRBJ2-1; 10 positions agree with TRBD1. The V gene end was trimmed by 6 bases and the J gene end by 2 bases; junction bases not matched to a gene: 7. The CDR3 totals 16 residues. Germline V gene lookup returns CDR1 LNHDA and CDR2 SQIVND (reference sequence). CDR3 nucleotides: TGTGCCAGTAGCCCCGACAGGGGGCGGACCTACAATGAGCAGTTCTTC. Translating gives CASSPDRGRTYNEQFF.

This clone has just one count. The genes are TRBV5-4 and TRBJ1-2; no reliable D call. The CDR3 loop spans 13 amino acids. Between the trimmed V and J ends, which lost 3 bases and 4 bases, there was a span of 10 bases. Germline V gene sequence: CDR1 SGHNT, CDR2 YYREEE (reference sequence). The CDR3 DNA reads TGTGCCAGCAGCTCGGACGCTTTCTATGGCTACACCTTC. Amino acids: CASSSDAFYGYTF.

The rearrangement links TRBV13 to TRBJ1-1; D remains ambiguous. Per the germline V gene, CDR1 is PRHDT and CDR2 is FYEKMQ (reference sequence). V lost 3 bases and J 5 bases, leaving 10 bases between the germline ends. The CDR3 spans 13 residues. The CDR3 nucleotides read TGTGCCAGCAGCTTTCCATTGCGGACTGAAGCTTTCTTT. This translates into CASSFPLRTEAFF.

The chain joins TRBV28 to TRBJ2-1; D call uncertain. Trimming pared 6 bases from V and 7 bases from J, leaving 25 bases between. This CDR3 is 17 amino acids long. Germline CDR1 is MDHEN and CDR2 is SYDVKM. The CDR3 DNA reads as TGTGCCAGCAGCCCCAGTGCGGTGTTTGGCAGGCTAAATGAGCAGTTCTTC. Residues: CASSPSAVFGRLNEQFF.

The V and J genes are TRBV5-6 and TRBJ2-3; TRBD1 might be the D (5 bases). The CDR3 loop spans 13 amino acids. Germline CDR1 and CDR2: SGHDT and YYEEEE. V shed 1 base and J shed 4 bases, with 7 bases lying between them. The CDR3 bases are TGTGCCAGCAGCTTGCCAGGGCCAGATACGCAGTATTTT. Translating gives CASSLPGPDTQYF.

This rearrangement joins TRBV6-5 to TRBJ1-4; TRBD1 might be the D (5 bases). This CDR3 has 13 residues. The V and J ends lost 6 bases and 6 bases respectively, with 11 bases between them. CDR1 MNHEY and CDR2 SVGAGI come from the germline V gene. The CDR3 is CASRMGLDEKLFF. The CDR3, as DNA: TGTGCCAGCAGAATGGGACTGGATGAAAAACTGTTTTTT.

The chain uses TRBV29-1 and TRBJ2-2; 9 bases align to TRBD1. CDR3 length: 16 amino acids. Looked up from germline, CDR1 is SQVTM and CDR2 is ANQGSEA. The trim removed 3 bases at V and 4 bases at J, leaving 9 bases unmatched. The CDR3 sequence is CSVEVAGQGFTGELFF. CDR3 in DNA: TGCAGCGTTGAGGTCGCGGGACAGGGTTTCACCGGGGAGCTGTTTTTT.

The genes are TRBV5-1 and TRBJ2-7; D unresolved. V lost 0 bases and J lost 4, with 11 bases in between. This CDR3 is 14 amino acids long. The germline gives CDR1 SGHRS, CDR2 YFSETQ. The CDR3 DNA reads TGCGCCAGCAGCTTGGGGGGTATGGGGTACGAGCAGTACTTC. Protein: CASSLGGMGYEQYF.

The V and J genes are TRBV7-2 and TRBJ2-3, with D unclear. From germline, CDR1 is SGHTA and CDR2 FQGNSA. The CDR3 length is 12 residues. Trimming stripped 3 bases from V and 4 bases from J, with 5 bases between. The CDR3 sequence: CASSFSPDTQYF. CDR3 DNA: TGTGCCAGCAGCTTTAGCCCAGATACGCAGTATTTT.

The rearrangement uses TRBV4-1 and TRBJ2-7; D remains unclear. The CDR3 consists of 14 residues. Germline values: CDR1 MGHRA, CDR2 YSYEKL. V was trimmed by 2 bases and J by 6 bases, leaving 14 bases between them. In nucleotides, the CDR3 is TGCGCCAGCAGCCAACAACTCTCTCTAGGCGAGCAGTACTTC. Amino acid sequence: CASSQQLSLGEQYF.

This rearrangement joins TRBV5-1 to TRBJ1-1; 8 bases map to TRBD1. V trimming: 6 bases; J trimming: 2 bases; junction bases outside the gene matches: 6. This CDR3 has 14 residues. From germline, CDR1 is SGHRS and CDR2 YFSETQ. DNA of the CDR3: TGCGCCAGCACCCGACAGGGGATTAACACTGAAGCTTTCTTT. Its protein is CASTRQGINTEAFF.

V gene TRBV28 combines with J gene TRBJ1-5; a possible D gene is TRBD1 (5 bases). Trimming removed 0 bases at V and 6 bases at J, with 9 bases between. Germline CDR1 is MDHEN and CDR2 is SYDVKM. The CDR3 is made up of 14 amino acids. In DNA, the CDR3 is TGTGCCAGCAGTTTATGGCAGGGAGGTCAGCCCCAGCATTTT. Translation gives CASSLWQGGQPQHF.

This clone appeared a single time. V gene TRBV29-1 combines with J gene TRBJ2-3; the match to TRBD2 covers 8 bases. Trimming cost V 8 bases and J 5 bases; bases outside gene matches: 15. This CDR3 has 15 amino acids. Germline V gene sequence: CDR1 SQVTM, CDR2 ANQGSEA. The CDR3 here is CSLRGLAEGRDTQYF. The CDR3, as DNA: TGCAGCTTGCGAGGACTAGCTGAGGGACGAGATACGCAGTATTTT.

The rearrangement uses TRBV3-1 (or the pseudogene TRBV3-2) and TRBJ2-1; the D is unclear. Trimming shortened V by 2 bases and J by 12 bases, and 8 bases separated the two germline ends. Germline V gene lookup returns CDR1 LGHDT and CDR2 YNNKEL (reference sequence). This CDR3 contains 11 residues. DNA for the CDR3: TGTGCCAGCAGCCAAAGGACCACGCAGTTCTTC. Translating it yields CASSQRTTQFF.

The chain recombines TRBV6-1 with TRBJ1-2; D is unclear. V dropped 1 base and J dropped 6 bases, with 15 bases sitting between them. Germline CDR1 and CDR2: MNHNS and SASEGT. This CDR3 contains 15 residues. CDR3 sequence reads: CASSEGRWGSDGYTF. The CDR3, as DNA: TGTGCCAGCAGTGAAGGGCGTTGGGGTTCAGATGGCTACACCTTC.

The V and J genes are TRBV27 and TRBJ2-5; D possibly corresponds to TRBD1 (5 bases). V lost 0 bases, J lost 8 bases, and 16 bases lay in between. Germline CDR1 reads MNHEY; CDR2 reads SMNVEV (reference sequence). The length of the CDR3 is 15 residues. The DNA of the CDR3 is TGTGCCAGCAGTTTATCCGCAAGGGGTCTCGGTACCCAGTACTTC. It translates to CASSLSARGLGTQYF.

The chain joins TRBV11-3 to TRBJ2-7; 10 nucleotides line up with TRBD1. Germline CDR1 reads SGHNT; CDR2 reads YENEEA. This CDR3 has 16 residues. Trimming removed 5 bases from V and 0 bases from J; junction bases left unmatched: 7. This chain's CDR3 is CASSTTGTGVSYEQYF. CDR3 bases: TGTGCCAGCAGCACCACCGGGACAGGGGTCTCCTACGAGCAGTACTTC.

V gene TRBV10-3 combines with J gene TRBJ1-3; 7 bases agree with TRBD1. The CDR3 runs to 16 residues. V gave up 2 bases and J gave up 4 bases; unmatched junction bases: 8. CDR1 ENHRY and CDR2 SYGVKD come from the germline V gene. The CDR3 reads CAISEPTRGGGNTIYF. The CDR3 DNA follows: TGTGCCATCAGTGAGCCCACCCGAGGGGGCGGAAACACCATATATTTT.

The chain is built from TRBV30 and TRBJ2-3; tentative D call: TRBD1 (5 bases). Trimming cost V 3 bases and J 0 bases, with 7 bases left between them. This CDR3 is built from 13 residues. Germline V gene lookup returns CDR1 GTSNPN and CDR2 SVGIG (reference sequence). CDR3 region: CAWRGASTDTQYF. The CDR3 coding sequence is TGTGCCTGGAGAGGGGCGAGCACAGATACGCAGTATTTT.

This clone was detected only once. This rearrangement joins TRBV19 to TRBJ2-2, with 9 bases fitting TRBD1. Germline V lookup: CDR1 LNHDA, CDR2 SQIVND (reference sequence). This CDR3 is 16 amino acids long. The V gene end was trimmed by 2 bases and the J gene end by 6 bases; junction bases not matched to a gene: 7. The CDR3 reads CASSIILGQGPGELFF. The DNA of the CDR3 is TGTGCCAGTAGTATAATTTTGGGACAGGGCCCCGGGGAGCTGTTTTTT.